The 8 T cell receptor beta chains given below trace back to one sample, sequenced in a study of regulatory T cells in long-lasting Graves disease. According to the study, TCR beta libraries were built with iRepertoire HTBI primers and CDR3-region Arm-PCR. TCRdb redid the calling of the multiplex PCR reads with MiXCR, one entry per CDR3 protein. The sample lists under 350,000 distinct CDR3 sequences, more than 20% seen once, with roughly 50% in the top ten. As for time point: persistent/refractory GD, antithyroid drugs over 5 years with positive TRAb. The TCR library used RNA extracted from PBMCs. The sequences come from peripheral blood mononuclear cells (PBMCs), collected when the disease was refractory, from a patient treated with antithyroid drugs. These TCRs come from a female donor with Graves disease.

This chain joins TRBV7-9 and TRBJ1-1; D possibly corresponds to TRBD1 (6 bases). CDR1 is SEHNR, CDR2 FQNEAQ, per germline (reference sequence). The V end lost 1 base, the J end lost 2 bases, and 8 bases lay between the germline ends. CDR3 length equals 14 residues. The CDR3, as DNA: TGTGCCAGCAGCTTAGGGACAGAAAACACTGAAGCTTTCTTT. Translated, it gives CASSLGTENTEAFF.

The rearrangement uses TRBV10-2 and TRBJ2-1, with D hard to call. Per the germline V gene, CDR1 is WSHSY and CDR2 is SAAADI. The CDR3 length is 16 residues. The V end was cut by 0 bases, the J end by 5 bases, with 14 bases between. The CDR3 bases are TGCGCCAGCAGTGAGTCATCGCAGGCCAAACACAATGAGCAGTTCTTC. Its translation: CASSESSQAKHNEQFF.

This clonotype appeared a few times. The V gene is TRBV3-1, the J gene TRBJ2-7, with 7 bases fitting TRBD2. V shed 2 bases, J shed 9 bases, and the junction held 10 bases outside the gene matches. The CDR3 contains 14 residues. Per the germline V gene, CDR1 is LGHDT and CDR2 is YNNKEL (reference sequence). CDR3 amino acids: CASSQTPLADGQYF. The CDR3 coding sequence is TGTGCCAGCAGCCAAACCCCGCTAGCGGATGGGCAGTACTTC.

This rearrangement joins TRBV20-1 to TRBJ2-2; TRBD2 matches at 9 bases. V trimming: 3 bases; J trimming: 0 bases; junction bases outside the gene matches: 5. The CDR3 is 16 residues long. CDR1 is DFQATT and CDR2 is SNEGSKA in the germline V gene (reference sequence). The CDR3 sequence: CSARLAGDANTGELFF. For the CDR3, the DNA is TGCAGTGCTAGGTTAGCGGGAGACGCGAACACCGGGGAGCTGTTTTTT.

The V call is TRBV20-1, the J call TRBJ1-3, with 7 bases lining up with TRBD1. There are 14 residues in the CDR3. V gave up 3 bases and J gave up 4 bases; unmatched junction bases: 6. Germline-derived CDR1 and CDR2 are DFQATT and SNEGSKA (reference sequence). CDR3 region: CSARRTGHGNTIYF. The CDR3 nucleotides read TGCAGTGCTAGGCGGACAGGCCACGGAAACACCATATATTTT.

This clonotype was counted many times. The chain carries TRBV29-1 and TRBJ1-1; 8 bases map to TRBD1. The V segment lost 7 bases and the J segment 4 bases; nucleotides outside the gene matches: 8. Germline V gene data show CDR1 as SQVTM and CDR2 as ANQGSEA. There are 13 residues in the CDR3. The CDR3 DNA reads TGCAGCGCACGACAGGGGTCTAGCACTGAAGCTTTCTTT. Its protein is CSARQGSSTEAFF.

V usage is TRBV28 and J usage is TRBJ2-6; D may be TRBD1 (6 bases). The V gene's germline CDR1 is MDHEN and CDR2 SYDVKM. V was trimmed by 2 bases and J by 2 bases, leaving 16 bases between them. The CDR3 covers 18 residues. CDR3 bases: TGTGCCAGCAGTTTAGGAACGGGACATTGGGCTGGGGCCAACGTCCTGACTTTC. Translation: CASSLGTGHWAGANVLTF.

The rearrangement joins TRBV19 to TRBJ1-1, with 8 bases that match TRBD1. The V segment lost 6 bases and the J segment 5 bases; nucleotides outside the gene matches: 5. The germline CDR1 and CDR2 sequences are LNHDA and SQIVND (reference sequence). The CDR3 is made up of 13 amino acids. The CDR3 bases are TGTGCCAGTAGATCACAGGGGGGGACTGAAGCTTTCTTT. Translated, it gives CASRSQGGTEAFF. Together with reference TRBV19 and TRBJ1-1, the CDR3 gives the full variable domain: DGGITQSPKYLFRKEGQNVTLSCEQNLNHDAMYWYRQDPGQGLRLIYYSQIVNDFQKGDIAEGYSVSREKKESFPLTVTSAQKNPTAFYLCASRSQGGTEAFFGQGTRLTVV.